This TCR beta chain was profiled in a study of glioma-infiltrating T cells. Study observations and caveats: Tissue and blood shared very few CDR3 sequences.

Using RNA template, CDR3s of TCR alpha and beta were amplified with iRepertoire arm-PCR. TCRdb reprocessed the multiplex PCR reads via MiXCR and lists one record per CDR3 protein. The sample holds some 150,000 distinct CDR3 sequences, roughly two fifths seen once. A few counts support this clonotype. No antigen is known for it. CDR1 SEHNR and CDR2 FQNEAQ come from the germline V gene (reference sequence). V lost 6 bases and J 6 bases, leaving 13 bases between the germline ends. The CDR3 sequence is 13 residues long. The sequence was obtained from a human donor with low-grade glioma or glioblastoma, undergoing nonglioma brain surgery, or in good health (not recorded which). The chain recombines TRBV7-9 with TRBJ2-3; D is unclear. The specimen sequenced was glioma tissue, nonneoplastic brain tissue, or PBMCs (not recorded which). Here the CDR3 reads CASSLGLSDTQYF. The CDR3 DNA reads as TGTGCCAGCAGTCTTGGGCTCTCCGATACGCAGTATTTT.